These 29 T cell receptor beta chains were all obtained from the same sample, sequenced in a study of shared clonotypes between healthy human individuals (dated by TCRdb to 2018 to 2020). Library method: the immunoSEQ multiplex PCR assay. TCRdb took over this immuneACCESS table, retaining in-frame rearrangements with V and J assigned. Such tables are incomplete; in checked studies, under half of the missing clones stem from an unresolved V gene, and the remainder is unexplained. The sample table lists around 2,000,000 clones, approximately 94% of them with a count of one. Of the sample, less than 1.5% is held by the ten largest clones. CD8 naive samples consisted of CD45RO-negative cells that were positively selected for CCR7, yielding a CD45RA+CCR7+ population without TemRA cells. The sequenced material came from naive CD8+ T cells sorted from blood. The sample's cell subset or site label, in plain terms: CD45RA+CCR7+. The source is a man aged 18 to 29 in good health.

The gene calls are TRBV5-1 and TRBJ2-7, with D perhaps matching TRBD1 (5 bases). Germline V gene data show CDR1 as SGHRS and CDR2 as YFSETQ. Between the trimmed V and J ends, which lost 1 base and 5 bases, there was a span of 16 bases. The length of the CDR3 is 15 residues. CDR3 in DNA: TGCGCCAGCAGCTTGAGTGGGGCCGCCTTAGACGAGCAGTACTTC. As protein: CASSLSGAALDEQYF. The whole variable domain, remainder taken from reference TRBV5-1 and TRBJ2-7, is KAGVTQTPRYLIKTRGQQVTLSCSPISGHRSVSWYQQTPGQGLQFLFEYFSETQRNKGNFPGRFSGRQFSNSRSEMNVSTLELGDSALYLCASSLSGAALDEQYFGPGTRLTVT.

Comment on this clone: The sample has other DNA sequences that encode this CDR3 too. The J gene is TRBJ2-7, the V gene TRBV5-4; D remains ambiguous. This CDR3 spans 11 amino acids. The germline V and J ends were trimmed by 5 bases and 2 bases, with 5 bases remaining between them. The V gene's germline CDR1 is SGHNT and CDR2 YYREEE (reference sequence). In DNA form, the CDR3 reads TGTGCCAGCAGTTCAACCTACGAGCAGTACTTC. It is translated as CASSSTYEQYF.

The V and J genes are TRBV28 and TRBJ1-1; no reliable D call. The CDR3 covers 13 residues. V lost 2 bases to trimming and J lost 12 bases, with 16 bases between them. The germline gives CDR1 MDHEN, CDR2 SYDVKM. The chain's CDR3 is CASSLGVAASTFF. The CDR3 DNA reads TGTGCCAGCAGTTTAGGGGTGGCAGCCTCGACTTTCTTT.

V usage is TRBV9 and J usage is TRBJ1-2, with D possibly being TRBD1 (5 bases). This CDR3 has 17 amino acids. The germline V gene encodes CDR1 SGDLS and CDR2 YYNGEE. Trimming removed 3 bases at V and 4 bases at J, with 22 bases between. CDR3 loop: CASSGMGVGVSPYGYTF. The DNA for the CDR3 is TGTGCCAGCAGCGGGATGGGGGTGGGGGTCTCACCCTATGGCTACACCTTC.

The chain carries TRBV2 and TRBJ1-6, with D unresolved. Germline CDR1 is SNHLY and CDR2 is FYNNEI. CDR3 length: 14 residues. V was cut by 9 bases and J by 7 bases, with 16 bases left in between. CDR3 nucleotide sequence: TGTGCCAGTGTCCTGGGCAGTTTAAATTCACCCCTCCACTTT. It codes for CASVLGSLNSPLHF.

The rearrangement links TRBV2 to TRBJ2-7; 10 bases match TRBD1. CDR3 length equals 15 residues. V shed 0 bases and J 3 bases; nucleotides not matched to a gene: 2. From germline, CDR1 is SNHLY and CDR2 FYNNEI. Here the CDR3 DNA reads TGTGCCAGCAGTGAAGCGGGACAGGGGATCTACGAGCAGTACTTC. Its protein product is CASSEAGQGIYEQYF.

CDR3 sequence: CASSEYRGTNEKLFF. The DNA for the CDR3 is TGTGCCAGCAGTGAATACAGGGGGACGAATGAAAAACTGTTTTTT. This chain connects TRBV6-1 to TRBJ1-4; TRBD1 matches at 8 bases. The trim removed 2 bases at V and 5 bases at J, leaving 4 bases unmatched. The germline V gene has CDR1 MNHNS and CDR2 SASEGT. The CDR3 runs to 15 residues.

The genes are TRBV11-2 and TRBJ1-2; 8 nucleotides agree with TRBD1. The length of the CDR3 is 14 residues. Germline CDR1 reads SGHAT; CDR2 reads FQNNGV. V lost 1 base and J lost 9; bases outside the gene matches: 7. The CDR3 coding sequence is TGTGCCAGCAGCTTAGGGACAGGGAATTGGAGCTACACCTTC. Protein product: CASSLGTGNWSYTF.

V is TRBV6-1 and J is TRBJ1-6; no clear D. Germline values: CDR1 MNHNS, CDR2 SASEGT. The CDR3 covers 16 residues. Deletions cut 1 base from V and 7 bases from J, with 14 bases between. CDR3 sequence reads: CASSEEGGMWNSPLHF. In DNA form, the CDR3 reads TGTGCCAGCAGTGAAGAAGGAGGAATGTGGAATTCACCCCTCCACTTT.

This sequence joins TRBV9 and TRBJ2-1, with D perhaps TRBD2 (7 bases). This CDR3 is 14 amino acids long. V dropped 4 bases and J dropped 10 bases, with 18 bases sitting between them. Per germline, CDR1 SGDLS and CDR2 YYNGEE. CDR3 in DNA: TGTGCCAGCAGCCCGGCCCGGGGGGCAGGCGAGCAGTTCTTC. It specifies CASSPARGAGEQFF.

The genes are TRBV7-8 and TRBJ2-3; TRBD1 matches 10 bases. CDR3 length: 18 residues. Looked up from germline, CDR1 is SGHVS and CDR2 is FQNEAQ. The trim removed 6 bases at V and 4 bases at J, leaving 16 bases unmatched. Here the CDR3 reads CASSLGLIGDRGADTQYF. CDR3 bases: TGTGCCAGCAGTCTCGGGTTAATCGGGGACAGGGGTGCAGATACGCAGTATTTT.

V gene TRBV27 combines with J gene TRBJ1-1; the D gene is possibly TRBD1 (6 bases). Germline values: CDR1 MNHEY, CDR2 SMNVEV (reference sequence). The CDR3 sequence is 14 residues long. Trimming removed 4 bases from V and 4 bases from J, with 13 bases in between. The CDR3 DNA reads TGTGCCAGCAGTTACGGGGGGCTACGCACTGAAGCTTTCTTT. This sequence encodes CASSYGGLRTEAFF.

The count of this clone is one. The gene calls are TRBV7-6 and TRBJ2-1, with 9 bases aligning to TRBD2. The CDR3 consists of 15 residues. Germline CDR1 and CDR2: SGHVS and FNYEAQ. Losses at the gene ends were 1 base for V and 8 bases for J; bases not matched to a gene: 6. CDR3 nucleotides: TGTGCCAGCAGCTTAGTAGCGGGAGATAGCGATGAGCAGTTCTTC. Translated, it gives CASSLVAGDSDEQFF. The whole variable domain, remainder taken from reference TRBV7-6 and TRBJ2-1, is GAGVSQSPRYKVTKRGQDVALRCDPISGHVSLYWYRQALGQGPEFLTYFNYEAQQDKSGLPNDRFSAERPEGSISTLTIQRTEQRDSAMYRCASSLVAGDSDEQFFGPGTRLTVL.

This clone appeared a single time. The rearrangement links TRBV6-1 to TRBJ1-1, with D hard to call. V was pared by 5 bases and J by 3 bases, with 16 bases between. The CDR3 covers 15 residues. Germline V lookup: CDR1 MNHNS, CDR2 SASEGT. For the CDR3, the DNA is TGTGCCAGCAGTCTTCGGACCTATGGGGACACTGAAGCTTTCTTT. This translates into CASSLRTYGDTEAFF.

J is TRBJ2-3 and V is TRBV5-4; tentative D call: TRBD1 (6 bases). Germline loops: CDR1 SGHNT, CDR2 YYREEE (reference sequence). The V gene lost 0 bases and the J gene lost 2 bases, with 10 bases spanning the gap. This CDR3 has 15 residues. The CDR3 nucleotides are TGTGCCAGCAGCTTGGCCGACAGGCCCACAGATACGCAGTATTTT. Protein: CASSLADRPTDTQYF.

This clone was picked up one time. The rearrangement links TRBV29-1 to TRBJ2-3; possible D gene TRBD1, 6 bases. This CDR3 comprises 12 residues. V lost 5 bases to trimming and J lost 5 bases, with 11 bases between them. Germline CDR1 reads SQVTM; CDR2 reads ANQGSEA. CDR3 in amino acids: CSVQAGEDTQYF. The CDR3 DNA reads as TGCAGCGTTCAAGCAGGGGAAGATACGCAGTATTTT.

The V and J genes are TRBV4-1 and TRBJ2-1, with a tentative D call TRBD1 (6 bases). V was cut by 2 bases and J by 8 bases, with 10 bases left in between. Germline V gene lookup returns CDR1 MGHRA and CDR2 YSYEKL. The CDR3 totals 13 residues. In DNA, the CDR3 is TGCGCCAGCAGCCAAAACCAGGGGTATGAGCAGTTCTTC. This encodes CASSQNQGYEQFF.

The V gene is TRBV6-6, the J gene TRBJ2-6; D is uncertain. This CDR3 has 11 amino acids. V lost 2 bases and J lost 10, with 3 bases in between. Germline V CDR1 and CDR2: MNHNY, SVGAGI (reference sequence). The CDR3 coding sequence is TGTGCCAGCAGTTACGCGAACGTCCTGACTTTC. Its translation is CASSYANVLTF.

The gene calls are TRBV4-3 and TRBJ2-3; perhaps TRBD2 as D (5 bases). The length of the CDR3 is 16 residues. In germline, CDR1 is LGHNA, CDR2 YSLEER. V lost 0 bases and J 3 bases, leaving 13 bases between the germline ends. This CDR3 is CASSQDRGFGTDTQYF. CDR3 nucleotide sequence: TGCGCCAGCAGCCAAGACCGAGGGTTTGGTACAGATACGCAGTATTTT.

The V and J genes are TRBV2 and TRBJ1-1; D is ambiguous. The CDR3 is 12 residues long. The V gene lost 3 bases and the J gene lost 1 base, with 3 bases spanning the gap. Germline CDR1 reads SNHLY; CDR2 reads FYNNEI. This CDR3 reads CASSDRNTEAFF. CDR3 nucleotide sequence: TGTGCCAGCAGTGACAGGAACACTGAAGCTTTCTTT.

The chain uses TRBV6-1 and TRBJ1-5, with D perhaps matching TRBD1 (6 bases). CDR3 length: 16 amino acids. With 0 bases removed from V and 0 bases from J, the gap between germline ends came to 9 bases. Germline lookup yields CDR1 MNHNS and CDR2 SASEGT. CDR3 coding DNA: TGTGCCAGCAGTGAAGCGGACAGCTATAGCAATCAGCCCCAGCATTTT. It translates to CASSEADSYSNQPQHF.

This clone was detected a few times. V gene TRBV10-3 combines with J gene TRBJ2-2; D gene ambiguous. The CDR3 is 12 amino acids. Looked up from germline, CDR1 is ENHRY and CDR2 is SYGVKD. Trimming pared 0 bases from V and 6 bases from J, leaving 2 bases between. The CDR3: CAISESAGELFF. In DNA form, the CDR3 reads TGTGCCATCAGTGAGTCGGCCGGGGAGCTGTTTTTT.

The chain combines TRBV4-1 with TRBJ2-7; 8 bases agree with TRBD2. The CDR3 runs 17 residues. V shed 1 base and J 0 bases; nucleotides not matched to a gene: 8. Germline lookup yields CDR1 MGHRA and CDR2 YSYEKL. In DNA, the CDR3 is TGCGCCAGCAGCCAAGTGGCTAGCGGGCCCTCCTCCTACGAGCAGTACTTC. As protein: CASSQVASGPSSYEQYF.

This clone occurred once. The chain combines TRBV2 with TRBJ2-6; D uncertain. Germline loops: CDR1 SNHLY, CDR2 FYNNEI. The V end lost 10 bases, the J end lost 0 bases, and 13 bases lay between the germline ends. CDR3 length equals 15 residues. The CDR3 is CATIVVVSGANVLTF. The CDR3 nucleotides are TGTGCCACCATTGTGGTGGTCTCTGGGGCCAACGTCCTGACTTTC. Filled out from reference TRBV2 and TRBJ2-6, the complete variable domain reads EPEVTQTPSHQVTQMGQEVILRCVPISNHLYFYWYRQILGQKVEFLVSFYNNEISEKSEIFDDQFSVERPDGSNFTLKIRSTKLEDSAMYFCATIVVVSGANVLTFGAGSRLTVL.

The chain is built from TRBV27 and TRBJ1-5; 9 bases map to TRBD1. The CDR3 has 14 residues. The germline V gene encodes CDR1 MNHEY and CDR2 SMNVEV (reference sequence). Germline trimming cut 4 bases from V and 4 bases from J; bases unmatched to any gene: 2. CDR3 sequence: CASSWTGANQPQHF. The DNA for the CDR3 is TGTGCCAGCAGTTGGACAGGGGCAAATCAGCCCCAGCATTTT.

This clone came up once. This chain connects TRBV7-9 to TRBJ2-3, with a tentative D call TRBD2 (6 bases). With 5 bases removed from V and 5 bases from J, the gap between germline ends came to 23 bases. In germline, CDR1 is SEHNR, CDR2 FQNEAQ (reference sequence). There are 17 residues in the CDR3. The CDR3 DNA sequence: TGTGCCAGCAGCGCGACGGGCGGACTACCCAGATTAGATACGCAGTATTTT. Its protein product is CASSATGGLPRLDTQYF.

The chain employs TRBV13 and TRBJ2-2, with D perhaps TRBD1 or TRBD2 (6 bases each). CDR3 length: 16 residues. The V end was cut by 0 bases, the J end by 5 bases, with 13 bases between. In germline, CDR1 is PRHDT, CDR2 FYEKMQ (reference sequence). CDR3 sequence reads: CASSLGWRGVTGELFF. DNA of the CDR3: TGTGCCAGCAGCTTAGGCTGGAGGGGGGTAACCGGGGAGCTGTTTTTT.

CDR3 amino acids: CASSFSGRLGNEQFF. Written as DNA, the CDR3 is TGTGCCAGCAGCTTTTCAGGTCGTCTAGGGAATGAGCAGTTCTTC. The chain uses TRBV9 and TRBJ2-1; unclear D gene. V lost 4 bases to trimming and J lost 7 bases, with 18 bases between them. This CDR3 has 15 residues. The germline V gene encodes CDR1 SGDLS and CDR2 YYNGEE.

The V and J genes are TRBV13 and TRBJ2-5, with TRBD2 matching over 7 bases. The V gene end was trimmed by 5 bases and the J gene end by 2 bases; junction bases not matched to a gene: 5. This CDR3 region has 14 residues. Germline V gene sequence: CDR1 PRHDT, CDR2 FYEKMQ (reference sequence). CDR3 in amino acids: CASSPPSGQETQYF. The CDR3 nucleotides read TGTGCCAGCAGCCCCCCTAGCGGTCAAGAGACCCAGTACTTC.